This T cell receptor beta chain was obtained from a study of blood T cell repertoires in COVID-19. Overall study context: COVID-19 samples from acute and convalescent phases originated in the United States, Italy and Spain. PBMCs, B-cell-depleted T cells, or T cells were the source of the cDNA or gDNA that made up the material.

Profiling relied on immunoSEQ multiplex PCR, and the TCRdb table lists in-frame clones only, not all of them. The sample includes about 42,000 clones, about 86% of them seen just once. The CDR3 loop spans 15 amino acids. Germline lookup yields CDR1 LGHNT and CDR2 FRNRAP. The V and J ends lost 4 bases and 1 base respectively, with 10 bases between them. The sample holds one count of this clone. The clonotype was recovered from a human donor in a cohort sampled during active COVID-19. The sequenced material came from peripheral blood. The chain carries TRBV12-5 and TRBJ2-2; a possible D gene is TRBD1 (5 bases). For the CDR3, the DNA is TGTGCTAGTGGTTCAGGGTCAGGGAACACCGGGGAGCTGTTTTTT. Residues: CASGSGSGNTGELFF.